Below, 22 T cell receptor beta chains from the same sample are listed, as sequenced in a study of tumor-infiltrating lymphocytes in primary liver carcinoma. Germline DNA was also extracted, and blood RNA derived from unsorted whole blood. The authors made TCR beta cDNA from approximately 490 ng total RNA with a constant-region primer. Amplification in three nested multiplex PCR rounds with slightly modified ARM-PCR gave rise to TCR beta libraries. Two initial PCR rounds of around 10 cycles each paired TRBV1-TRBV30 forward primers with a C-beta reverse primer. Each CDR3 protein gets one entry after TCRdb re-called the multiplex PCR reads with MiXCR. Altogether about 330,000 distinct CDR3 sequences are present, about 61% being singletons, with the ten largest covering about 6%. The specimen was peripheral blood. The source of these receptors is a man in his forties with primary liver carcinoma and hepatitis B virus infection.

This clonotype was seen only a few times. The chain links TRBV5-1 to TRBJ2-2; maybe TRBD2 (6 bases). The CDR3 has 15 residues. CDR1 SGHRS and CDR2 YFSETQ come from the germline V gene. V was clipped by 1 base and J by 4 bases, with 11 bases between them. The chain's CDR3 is CASSLTGEVTGELFF. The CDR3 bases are TGCGCCAGCAGCTTGACGGGAGAGGTCACCGGGGAGCTGTTTTTT.

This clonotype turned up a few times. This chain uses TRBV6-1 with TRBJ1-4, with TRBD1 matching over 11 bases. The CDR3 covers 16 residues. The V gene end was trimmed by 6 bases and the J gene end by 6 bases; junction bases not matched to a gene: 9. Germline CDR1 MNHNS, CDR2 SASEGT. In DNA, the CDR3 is TGTGCCAGCAGCGAATTACCGGGACAGGGGGATGAAAAACTGTTTTTT. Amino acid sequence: CASSELPGQGDEKLFF.

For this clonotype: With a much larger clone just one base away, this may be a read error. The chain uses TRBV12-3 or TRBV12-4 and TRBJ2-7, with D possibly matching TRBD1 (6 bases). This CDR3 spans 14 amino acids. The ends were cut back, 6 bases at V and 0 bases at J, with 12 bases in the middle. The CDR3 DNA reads TGTGCCAGCAGCAACAGGGAGCACTCCTACGAGCAGTACTTC. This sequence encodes CASSNREHSYEQYF.

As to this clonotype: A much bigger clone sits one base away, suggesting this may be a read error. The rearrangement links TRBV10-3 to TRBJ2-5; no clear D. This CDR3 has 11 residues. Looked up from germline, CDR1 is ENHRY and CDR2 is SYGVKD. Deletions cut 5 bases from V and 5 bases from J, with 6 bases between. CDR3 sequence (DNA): TGTGCCATCAGTAACACGGAGACCCAGTACTTC. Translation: CAISNTETQYF.

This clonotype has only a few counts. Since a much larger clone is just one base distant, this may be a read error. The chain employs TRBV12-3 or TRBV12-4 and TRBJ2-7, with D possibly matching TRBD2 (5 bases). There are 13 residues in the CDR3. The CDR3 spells CVSSLTDGDEQYF. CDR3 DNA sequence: TGTGTCAGCAGTTTAACCGACGGGGACGAGCAGTACTTC.

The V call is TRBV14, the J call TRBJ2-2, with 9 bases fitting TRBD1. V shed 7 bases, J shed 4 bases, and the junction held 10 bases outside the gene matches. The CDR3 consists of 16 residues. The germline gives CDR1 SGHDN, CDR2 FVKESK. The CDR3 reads CASNHLAGQGTGELFF. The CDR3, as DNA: TGTGCCAGCAACCATCTTGCGGGACAGGGCACCGGGGAGCTGTTTTTT.

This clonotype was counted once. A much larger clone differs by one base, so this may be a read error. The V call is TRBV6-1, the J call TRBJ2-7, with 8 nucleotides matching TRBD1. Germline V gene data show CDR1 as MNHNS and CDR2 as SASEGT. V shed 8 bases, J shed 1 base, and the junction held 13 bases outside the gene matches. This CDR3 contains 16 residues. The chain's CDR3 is CASGYSGQGRSYEQYF. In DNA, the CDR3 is TGTGCCAGCGGTTACTCCGGACAGGGAAGGTCCTACGAGCAGTACTTC.

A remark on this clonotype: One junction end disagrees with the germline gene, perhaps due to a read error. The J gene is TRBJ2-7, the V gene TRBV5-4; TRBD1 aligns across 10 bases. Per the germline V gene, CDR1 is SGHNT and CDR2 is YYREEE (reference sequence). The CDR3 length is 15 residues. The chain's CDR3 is CASSAGGQGSIEHYF. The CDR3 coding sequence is TGTGCCAGCAGCGCGGGGGGACAGGGGTCAATCGAGCACTACTTC. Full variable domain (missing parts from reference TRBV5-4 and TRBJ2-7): ETGVTQSPTHLIKTRGQQVTLRCSSQSGHNTVSWYQQALGQGPQFIFQYYREEENGRGNFPPRFSGLQFPNYSSELNVNALELDDSALYLCASSAGGQGSIEHYFGPGTRLTVT.

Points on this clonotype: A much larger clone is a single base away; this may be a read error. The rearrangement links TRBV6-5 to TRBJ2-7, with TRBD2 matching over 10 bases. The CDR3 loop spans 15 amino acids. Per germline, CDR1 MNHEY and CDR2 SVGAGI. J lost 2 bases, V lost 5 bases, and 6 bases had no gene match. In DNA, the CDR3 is TGTGCCAGCAGTCTAGCGGGAGCCCGACCCTACGAGCAGTACTTC. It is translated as CASSLAGARPYEQYF.

Here the CDR3 DNA reads TGTGCCAGCAGCTTAGTGACCACTGATAGCGGGAGATTCGATGAGCAGTTCTTC. It yields the protein CASSLVTTDSGRFDEQFF. The chain combines TRBV11-3 with TRBJ2-1, with 9 bases that match TRBD2. Trimming took 1 base from V and 8 from J; bases not matched to a gene: 15. There are 18 residues in the CDR3. Germline loops: CDR1 SGHNT, CDR2 YENEEA. Based on the CDR3 plus reference TRBV11-3 and TRBJ2-1, the full variable domain is EAGVVQSPRYKIIEKKQPVAFWCNPISGHNTLYWYLQNLGQGPELLIRYENEEAVDDSQLPKDRFSAERLKGVDSTLKIQPAELGDSAVYLCASSLVTTDSGRFDEQFFGPGTRLTVL.

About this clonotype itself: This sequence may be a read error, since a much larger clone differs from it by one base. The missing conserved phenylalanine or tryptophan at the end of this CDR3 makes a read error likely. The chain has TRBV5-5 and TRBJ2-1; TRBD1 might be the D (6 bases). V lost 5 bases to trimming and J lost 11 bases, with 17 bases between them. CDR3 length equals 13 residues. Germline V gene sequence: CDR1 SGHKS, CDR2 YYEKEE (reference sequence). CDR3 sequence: CASRYGVGTQQFS. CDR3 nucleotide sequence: TGTGCCAGCAGATATGGCGTTGGGACACAGCAGTTCTCC.

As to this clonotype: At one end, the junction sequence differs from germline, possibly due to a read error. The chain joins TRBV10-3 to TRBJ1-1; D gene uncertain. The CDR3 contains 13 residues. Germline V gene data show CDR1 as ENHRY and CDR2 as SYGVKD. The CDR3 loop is CASKPDMNTEVFF. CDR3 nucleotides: TGTGCCTCAAAGCCTGACATGAACACTGAAGTTTTCTTT.

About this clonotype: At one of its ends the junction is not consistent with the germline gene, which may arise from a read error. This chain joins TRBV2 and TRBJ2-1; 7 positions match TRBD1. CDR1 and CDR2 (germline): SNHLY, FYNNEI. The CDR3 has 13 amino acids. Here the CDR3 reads CVSSSTGVIEQFF. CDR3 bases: TGTGTCAGCAGTTCTACAGGGGTTATTGAGCAGTTCTTC. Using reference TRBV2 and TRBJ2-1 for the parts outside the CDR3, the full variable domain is EPEVTQTPSHQVTQMGQEVILRCVPISNHLYFYWYRQILGQKVEFLVSFYNNEISEKSEIFDDQFSVERPDGSNFTLKIRSTKLEDSAMYFCVSSSTGVIEQFFGPGTRLTVL.

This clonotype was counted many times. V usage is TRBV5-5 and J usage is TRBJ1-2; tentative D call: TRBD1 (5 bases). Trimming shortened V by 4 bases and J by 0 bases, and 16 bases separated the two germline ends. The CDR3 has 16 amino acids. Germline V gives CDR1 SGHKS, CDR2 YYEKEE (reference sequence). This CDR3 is CASSLIVDKANYGYTF. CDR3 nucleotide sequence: TGTGCCAGCAGCCTAATAGTGGACAAAGCTAACTATGGCTACACCTTC.

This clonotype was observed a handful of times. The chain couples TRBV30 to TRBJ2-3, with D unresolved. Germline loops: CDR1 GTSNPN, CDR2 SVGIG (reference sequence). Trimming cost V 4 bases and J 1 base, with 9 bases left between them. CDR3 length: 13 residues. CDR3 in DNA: TGTGCCTGGATTGTAAGCGGCACAGATACGCAGTATTTT. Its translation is CAWIVSGTDTQYF. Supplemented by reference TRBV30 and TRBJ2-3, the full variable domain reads SQTIHQWPATLVQPVGSPLSLECTVEGTSNPNLYWYRQAAGRGLQLLFYSVGIGQISSEVPQNLSASRPQDRQFILSSKKLLLSDSGFYLCAWIVSGTDTQYFGPGTRLTVL.

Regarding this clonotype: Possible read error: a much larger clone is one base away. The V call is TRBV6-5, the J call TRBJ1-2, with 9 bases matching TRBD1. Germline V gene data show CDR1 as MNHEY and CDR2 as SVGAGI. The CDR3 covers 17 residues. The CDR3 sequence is CASSNSSPGQGFYGYTF. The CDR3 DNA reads TGTGCCAGCAGTAACTCCAGCCCGGGACAGGGATTCTATGGCTACACCTTC.

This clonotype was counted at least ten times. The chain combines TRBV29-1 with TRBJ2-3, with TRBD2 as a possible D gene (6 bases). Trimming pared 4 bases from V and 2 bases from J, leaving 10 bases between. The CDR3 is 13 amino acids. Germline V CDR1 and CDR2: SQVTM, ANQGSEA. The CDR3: CSVGGTYTDTQYF. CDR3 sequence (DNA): TGCAGCGTTGGTGGGACTTACACAGATACGCAGTATTTT.

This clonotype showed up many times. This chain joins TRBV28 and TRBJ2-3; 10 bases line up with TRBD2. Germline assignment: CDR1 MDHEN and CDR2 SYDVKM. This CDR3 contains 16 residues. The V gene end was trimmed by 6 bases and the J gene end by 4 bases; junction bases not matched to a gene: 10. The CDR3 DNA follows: TGTGCCAGCAGGTCACCCAGCGGGAGGGAGGCAGATACGCAGTATTTT. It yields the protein CASRSPSGREADTQYF.

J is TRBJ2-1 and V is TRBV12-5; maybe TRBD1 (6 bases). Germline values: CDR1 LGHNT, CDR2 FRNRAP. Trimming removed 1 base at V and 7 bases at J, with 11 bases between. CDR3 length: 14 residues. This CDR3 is CASGLGQDRNEQFF. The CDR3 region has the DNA TGTGCTAGTGGTTTGGGACAGGATAGAAATGAGCAGTTCTTC. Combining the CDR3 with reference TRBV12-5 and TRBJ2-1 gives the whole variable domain DARVTQTPRHKVTEMGQEVTMRCQPILGHNTVFWYRQTMMQGLELLAYFRNRAPLDDSGMPKDRFSAEMPDATLATLKIQPSEPRDSAVYFCASGLGQDRNEQFFGPGTRLTVL.

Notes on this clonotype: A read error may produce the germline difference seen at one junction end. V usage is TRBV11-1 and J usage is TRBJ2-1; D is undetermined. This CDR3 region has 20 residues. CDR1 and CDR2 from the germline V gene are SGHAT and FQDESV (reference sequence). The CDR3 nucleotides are TGTGCCGGCAGCTCCCCTCAGGCAGTAGATGCAGCCCCGGAGTACAATGAGCAGTTCTTC. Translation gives CAGSSPQAVDAAPEYNEQFF.

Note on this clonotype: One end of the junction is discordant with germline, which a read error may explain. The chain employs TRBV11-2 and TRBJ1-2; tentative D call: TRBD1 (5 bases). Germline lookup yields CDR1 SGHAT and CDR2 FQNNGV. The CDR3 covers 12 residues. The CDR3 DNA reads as TGTACCAGCAGCCTAGTGCAGGGAGGCTACACCTTC. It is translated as CTSSLVQGGYTF.

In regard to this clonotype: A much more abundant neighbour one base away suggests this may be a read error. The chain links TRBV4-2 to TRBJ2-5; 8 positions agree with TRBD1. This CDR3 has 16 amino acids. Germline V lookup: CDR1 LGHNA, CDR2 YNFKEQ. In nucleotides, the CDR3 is TGTGCCAGCAGCCAAGACCCGGGACAGGCGCAAGAGATCCAGTACTTC. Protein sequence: CASSQDPGQAQEIQYF.